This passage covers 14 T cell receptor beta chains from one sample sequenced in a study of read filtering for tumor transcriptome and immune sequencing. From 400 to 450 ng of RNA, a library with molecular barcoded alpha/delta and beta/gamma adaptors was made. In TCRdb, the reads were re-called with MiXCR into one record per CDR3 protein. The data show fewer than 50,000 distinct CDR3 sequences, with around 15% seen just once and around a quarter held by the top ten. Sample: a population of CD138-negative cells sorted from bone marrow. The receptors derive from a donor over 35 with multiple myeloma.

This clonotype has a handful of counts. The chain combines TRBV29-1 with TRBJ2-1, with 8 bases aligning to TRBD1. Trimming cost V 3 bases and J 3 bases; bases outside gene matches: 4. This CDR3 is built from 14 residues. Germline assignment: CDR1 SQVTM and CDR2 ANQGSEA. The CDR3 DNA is TGCAGCGTTGACGGGACAGGTGACTACAATGAGCAGTTCTTC. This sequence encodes CSVDGTGDYNEQFF.

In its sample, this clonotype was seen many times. The CDR3 reads CAISESSASGSTQYF. CDR3 nucleotides: TGTGCCATCAGTGAGTCTAGTGCTAGCGGGAGTACCCAGTACTTC. This chain uses TRBV10-3 with TRBJ2-5; TRBD2 aligns across 10 bases. V dropped 0 bases and J dropped 8; count of bases not matched to a gene: 6. CDR1 and CDR2 (germline): ENHRY, SYGVKD. CDR3 length equals 15 residues.

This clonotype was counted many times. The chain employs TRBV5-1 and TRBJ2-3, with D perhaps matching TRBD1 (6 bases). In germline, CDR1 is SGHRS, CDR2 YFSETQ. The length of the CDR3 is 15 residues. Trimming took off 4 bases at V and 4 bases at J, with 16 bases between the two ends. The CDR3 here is CASSNRPGVADTQYF. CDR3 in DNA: TGCGCCAGCAGCAACCGCCCAGGGGTGGCAGATACGCAGTATTTT.

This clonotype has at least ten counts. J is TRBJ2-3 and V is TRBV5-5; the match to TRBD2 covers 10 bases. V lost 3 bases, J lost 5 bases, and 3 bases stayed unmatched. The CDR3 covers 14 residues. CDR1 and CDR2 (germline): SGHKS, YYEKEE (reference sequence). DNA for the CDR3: TGTGCCAGCAGCTCTAGCGGGAGAATAGATACGCAGTATTTT. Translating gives CASSSSGRIDTQYF.

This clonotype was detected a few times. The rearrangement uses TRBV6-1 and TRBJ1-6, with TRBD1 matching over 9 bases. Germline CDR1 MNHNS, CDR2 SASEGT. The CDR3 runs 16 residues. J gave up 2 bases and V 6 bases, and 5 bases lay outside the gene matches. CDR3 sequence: CASRGDREAYNSPLHF. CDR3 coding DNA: TGTGCCAGCAGGGGGGACAGGGAGGCCTATAATTCACCCCTCCACTTT.

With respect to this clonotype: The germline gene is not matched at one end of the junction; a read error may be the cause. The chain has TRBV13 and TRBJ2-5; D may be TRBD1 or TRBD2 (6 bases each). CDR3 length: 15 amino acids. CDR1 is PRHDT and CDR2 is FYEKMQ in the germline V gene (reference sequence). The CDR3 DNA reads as TGTGCCAGCAGCCTAGGGGGGTCTAAACAAGAGACCCAGTACTTC. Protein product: CASSLGGSKQETQYF.

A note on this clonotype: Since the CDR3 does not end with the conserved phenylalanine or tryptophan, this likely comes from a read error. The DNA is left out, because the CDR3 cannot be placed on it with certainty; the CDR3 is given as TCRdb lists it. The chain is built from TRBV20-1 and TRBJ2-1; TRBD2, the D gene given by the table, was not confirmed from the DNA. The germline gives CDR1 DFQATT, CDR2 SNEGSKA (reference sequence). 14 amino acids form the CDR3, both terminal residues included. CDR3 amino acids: CSARRAGAFSEQVY.

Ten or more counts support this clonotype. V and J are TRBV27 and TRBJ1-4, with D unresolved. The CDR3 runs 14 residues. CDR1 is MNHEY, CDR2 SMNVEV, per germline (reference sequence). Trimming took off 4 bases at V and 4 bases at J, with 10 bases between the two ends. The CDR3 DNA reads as TGTGCCAGCAGTTCCGGACGGAGTAATGAAAAACTGTTTTTT. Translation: CASSSGRSNEKLFF.

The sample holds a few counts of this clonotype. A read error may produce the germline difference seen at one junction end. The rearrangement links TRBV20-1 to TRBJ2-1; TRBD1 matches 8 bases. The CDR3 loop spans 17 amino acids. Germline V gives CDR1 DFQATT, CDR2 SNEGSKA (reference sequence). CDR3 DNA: TGCAGTGCTAGAGATCTGCTTAGGACAGGGTGGGACAATGAGCAGTCCTTC. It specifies CSARDLLRTGWDNEQSF.

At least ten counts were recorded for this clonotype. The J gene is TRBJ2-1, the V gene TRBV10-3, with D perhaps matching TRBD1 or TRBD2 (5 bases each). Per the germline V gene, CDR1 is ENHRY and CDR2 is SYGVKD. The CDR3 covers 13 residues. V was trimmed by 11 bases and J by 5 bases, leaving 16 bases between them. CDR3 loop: CAALGTTDNEQFF. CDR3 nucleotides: TGTGCCGCCCTAGGGACGACTGACAATGAGCAGTTCTTC.

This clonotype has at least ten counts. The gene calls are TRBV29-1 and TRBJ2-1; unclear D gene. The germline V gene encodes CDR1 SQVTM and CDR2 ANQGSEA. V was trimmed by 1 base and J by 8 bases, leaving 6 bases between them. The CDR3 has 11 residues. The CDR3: CSVEAVHEQFF. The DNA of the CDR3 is TGCAGCGTTGAAGCAGTCCATGAGCAGTTCTTC.

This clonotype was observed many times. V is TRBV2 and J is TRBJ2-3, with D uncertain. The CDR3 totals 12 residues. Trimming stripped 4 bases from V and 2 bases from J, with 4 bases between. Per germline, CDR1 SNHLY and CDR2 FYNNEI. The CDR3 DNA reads TGTGCCAGCAGTGCATTCACAGATACGCAGTATTTT. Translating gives CASSAFTDTQYF.

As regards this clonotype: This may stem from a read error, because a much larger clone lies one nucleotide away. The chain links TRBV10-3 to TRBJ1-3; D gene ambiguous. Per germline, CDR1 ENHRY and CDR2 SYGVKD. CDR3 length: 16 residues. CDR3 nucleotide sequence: TGTGCCACCAGTGAGTCCGATTTGGTTTATGGAAACACCATATATTTT. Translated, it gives CATSESDLVYGNTIYF.

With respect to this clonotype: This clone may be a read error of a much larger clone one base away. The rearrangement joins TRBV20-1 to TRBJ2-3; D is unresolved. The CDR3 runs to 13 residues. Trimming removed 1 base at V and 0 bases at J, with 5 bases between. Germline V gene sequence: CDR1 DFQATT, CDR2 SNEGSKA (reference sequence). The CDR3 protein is CSARGLSTDTQYF. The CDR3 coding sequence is TGCAGTGCTAGAGGTCTAAGCACAGATACGCAGTATTTT.